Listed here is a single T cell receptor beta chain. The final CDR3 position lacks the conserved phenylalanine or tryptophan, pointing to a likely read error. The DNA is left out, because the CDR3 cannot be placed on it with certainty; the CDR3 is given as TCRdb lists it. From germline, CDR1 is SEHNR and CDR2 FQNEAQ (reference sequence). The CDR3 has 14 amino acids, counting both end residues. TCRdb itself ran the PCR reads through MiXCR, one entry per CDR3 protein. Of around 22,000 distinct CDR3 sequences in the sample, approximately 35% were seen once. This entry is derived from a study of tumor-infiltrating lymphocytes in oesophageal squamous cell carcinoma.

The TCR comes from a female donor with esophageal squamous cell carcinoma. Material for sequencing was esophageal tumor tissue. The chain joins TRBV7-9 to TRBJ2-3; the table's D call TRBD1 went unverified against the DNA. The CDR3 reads CASRGTGSGYTFGS.